A single TCR beta chain is shown here with its context. This clone appeared a single time. It lacks a known antigen. Base quality data are lacking; no much larger clone is found one base away. These data belong to a study of cytotoxic CD8 clonotypes in ibrutinib-treated CLL (dated by TCRdb to the early 2020s). About the study as a whole: The cohort included approximately 15 treatment-naive and roughly ten relapsed/refractory patients; roughly 17 were IGHV unmutated. Of the 70 to 90 people in the trial, around 24 had longitudinal samples available. Response samples were taken after a median of roughly eleven months on treatment, ranging from about 6 to 40 months. Partial responses were observed in about 24 patients and complete responses in 2; after a median follow-up of roughly 62 months, remission was maintained in approximately 14 patients and progression was observed in approximately twelve. Patients were still on ibrutinib when every remission and progressive disease sample was collected. An average of about 250,000 productive templates and some 100,000 productive rearrangements was obtained per sample. Cryopreserved peripheral blood mononuclear cells were collected before treatment, at response, and at either disease progression or sustained remission. General study outcomes and caveats: Baseline clonality was found to be higher than that of age-matched healthy donors and was strongly correlated with circulating CD8+ T-cell counts. An increase in clonality was observed at ibrutinib response, with clonality remaining stable during sustained remission and falling back toward baseline at progression. Sampling times were not matched between sustained-remission and progressing patients, and lymph node repertoires were not studied. Public clonotypes were rare and either contracted or stayed stable during treatment, and the rise in clonality at ibrutinib response reflected the expansion of private clonotypes.

The germline V gene gives CDR1 as SGDLS and CDR2 as YYNGEE. Germline trimming amounts to 5 bases on V and 0 bases on J, with 8 as the count of junction bases outside the gene matches. CDR3 length: 16 amino acids, cysteine to phenylalanine. Of all the DNA, just the CDR3 is kept, 48 bases in frame from base 1. On a MiSeq, deep resolution sequencing aimed for a depth between 1 in 1 million and 1 in 200,000 T cells, with each clonotype covered 10x on average. The immunoSEQ hsTCRB Kit was used to generate the TCR beta libraries. The original pipeline was this. ImmunoSEQ Data Assistant and ImmunoSEQ Analyzer were used for data analysis, and V, D and J genes were assigned according to IMGT definitions. Clonality was computed as one minus normalized Shannon entropy of productive rearrangement frequencies, ranging from 0 to 1. Only overrepresented clonotypes making up at least 0.05% of each patient's repertoire were included in the public clonotype analysis. Thirteen repertoires from age-matched healthy donors, obtained from immuneACCESS, served as clonality controls. What TCRdb holds here is the immuneACCESS table cut down to in-frame rearrangements. Part of the clones is not present; checked against another copy, under half of the missing clones reflect an unresolved V gene, and the others are unexplained. V and J calls and clone size follow that table, whereas D and trimming were derived from the DNA. The sample table contains some 70,000 clones; only one count was recorded for around 68% of them. The leading ten clones occupy around 5.8% of the sample.

This specimen's time point label, interpreted: 12 months on ibrutinib. For TCR beta library preparation, about 2 micrograms of genomic DNA was extracted from cryopreserved PBMCs. Longitudinal blood samples from CLL patients receiving ibrutinib monotherapy were subjected to high-throughput TCR beta sequencing. Patients were enrolled in a phase 2 open-label single-center ibrutinib monotherapy trial. Material: PBMCs, obtained after 12 months of ibrutinib treatment. This receptor was taken from a human donor with chronic lymphocytic leukemia. This receptor chain uses TRBV9 and TRBJ2-1; 7 nucleotides in the junction match TRBD2. The nucleotide sequence reads as follows: TGTGCCAGCAGTGAGATCGGGGGGAGCTCCTACAATGAGCAGTTCTTC. Its protein is CASSEIGGSSYNEQFF.